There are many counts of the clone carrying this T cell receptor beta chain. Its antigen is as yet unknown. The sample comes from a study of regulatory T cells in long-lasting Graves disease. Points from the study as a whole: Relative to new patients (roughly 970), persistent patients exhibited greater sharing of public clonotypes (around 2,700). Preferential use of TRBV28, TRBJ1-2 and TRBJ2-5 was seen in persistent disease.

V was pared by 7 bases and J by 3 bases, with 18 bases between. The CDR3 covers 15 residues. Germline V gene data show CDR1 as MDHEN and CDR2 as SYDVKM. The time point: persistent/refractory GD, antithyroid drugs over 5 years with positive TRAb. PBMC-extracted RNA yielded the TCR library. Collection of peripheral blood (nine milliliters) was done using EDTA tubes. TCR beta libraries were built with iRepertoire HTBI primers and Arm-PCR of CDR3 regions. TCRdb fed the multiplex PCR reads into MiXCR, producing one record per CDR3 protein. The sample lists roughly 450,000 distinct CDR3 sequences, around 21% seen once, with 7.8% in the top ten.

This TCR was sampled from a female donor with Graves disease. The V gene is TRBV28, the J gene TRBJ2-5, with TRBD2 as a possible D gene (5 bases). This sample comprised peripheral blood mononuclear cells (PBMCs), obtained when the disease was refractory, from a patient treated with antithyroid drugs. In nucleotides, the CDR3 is TGTGCCAGCACTACTAGTTTTCCTGTGGAAGAGACCCAGTACTTC. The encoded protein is CASTTSFPVEETQYF.